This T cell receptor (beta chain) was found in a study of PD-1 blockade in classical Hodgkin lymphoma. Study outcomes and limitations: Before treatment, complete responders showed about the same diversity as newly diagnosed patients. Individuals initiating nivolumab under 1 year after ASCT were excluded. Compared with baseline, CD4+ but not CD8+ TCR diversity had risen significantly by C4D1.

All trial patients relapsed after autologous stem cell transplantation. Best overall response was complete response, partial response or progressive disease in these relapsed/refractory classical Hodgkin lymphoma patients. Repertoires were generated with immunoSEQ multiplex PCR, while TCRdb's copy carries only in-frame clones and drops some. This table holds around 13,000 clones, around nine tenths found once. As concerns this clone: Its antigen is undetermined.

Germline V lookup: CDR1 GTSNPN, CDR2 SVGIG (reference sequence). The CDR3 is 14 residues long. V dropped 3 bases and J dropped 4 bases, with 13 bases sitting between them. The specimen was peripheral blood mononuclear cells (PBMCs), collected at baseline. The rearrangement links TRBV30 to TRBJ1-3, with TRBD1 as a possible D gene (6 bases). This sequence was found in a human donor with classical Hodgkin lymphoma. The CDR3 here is CAWSARGAGNTIYF. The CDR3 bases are TGTGCCTGGAGCGCCAGGGGAGCGGGAAACACCATATATTTT. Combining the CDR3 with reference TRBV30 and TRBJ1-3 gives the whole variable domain SQTIHQWPATLVQPVGSPLSLECTVEGTSNPNLYWYRQAAGRGLQLLFYSVGIGQISSEVPQNLSASRPQDRQFILSSKKLLLSDSGFYLCAWSARGAGNTIYFGEGSWLTVV.